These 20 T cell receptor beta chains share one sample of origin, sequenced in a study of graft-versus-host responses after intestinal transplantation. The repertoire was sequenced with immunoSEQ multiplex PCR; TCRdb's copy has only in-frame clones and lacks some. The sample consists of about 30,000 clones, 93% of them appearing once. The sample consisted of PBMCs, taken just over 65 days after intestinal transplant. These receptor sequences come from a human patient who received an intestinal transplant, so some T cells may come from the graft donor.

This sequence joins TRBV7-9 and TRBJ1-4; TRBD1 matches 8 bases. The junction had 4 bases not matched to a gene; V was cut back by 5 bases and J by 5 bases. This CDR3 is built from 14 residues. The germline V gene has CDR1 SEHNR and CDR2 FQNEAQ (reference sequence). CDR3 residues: CASSQTGENEKLFF. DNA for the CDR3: TGTGCCAGCAGCCAGACAGGGGAGAATGAAAAACTGTTTTTT.

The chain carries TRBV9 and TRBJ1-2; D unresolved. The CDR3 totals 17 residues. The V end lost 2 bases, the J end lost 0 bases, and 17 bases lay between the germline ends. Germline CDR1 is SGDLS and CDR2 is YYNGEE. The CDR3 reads CASSVYSTVPANYGYTF. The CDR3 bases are TGTGCCAGCAGCGTCTATAGCACAGTTCCAGCTAACTATGGCTACACCTTC.

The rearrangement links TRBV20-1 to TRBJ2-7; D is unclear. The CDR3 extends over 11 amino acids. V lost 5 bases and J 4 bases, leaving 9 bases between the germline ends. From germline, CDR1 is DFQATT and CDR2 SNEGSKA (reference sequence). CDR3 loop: CSAFEHYEQYF. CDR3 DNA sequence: TGCAGTGCTTTTGAACATTACGAGCAGTACTTC.

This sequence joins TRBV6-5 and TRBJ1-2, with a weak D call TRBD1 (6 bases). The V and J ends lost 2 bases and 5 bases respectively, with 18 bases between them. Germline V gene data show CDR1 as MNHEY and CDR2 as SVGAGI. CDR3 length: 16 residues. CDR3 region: CASSYNIDRSPYGYTF. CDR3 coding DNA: TGTGCCAGCAGTTACAACATAGACAGGTCCCCGTATGGCTACACCTTC.

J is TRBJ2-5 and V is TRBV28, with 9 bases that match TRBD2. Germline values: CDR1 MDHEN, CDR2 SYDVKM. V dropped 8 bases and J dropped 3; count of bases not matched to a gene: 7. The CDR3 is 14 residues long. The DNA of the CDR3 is TGTGCCAGCCGTGTGACTAGCGGAAAAGAGACCCAGTACTTC. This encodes CASRVTSGKETQYF.

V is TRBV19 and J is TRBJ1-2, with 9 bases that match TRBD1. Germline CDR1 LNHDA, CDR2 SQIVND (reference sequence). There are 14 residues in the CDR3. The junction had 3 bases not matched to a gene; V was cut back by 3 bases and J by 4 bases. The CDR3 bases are TGTGCCAGTAGTATCTGGGACAGGGCCTATGGCTACACCTTC. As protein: CASSIWDRAYGYTF.

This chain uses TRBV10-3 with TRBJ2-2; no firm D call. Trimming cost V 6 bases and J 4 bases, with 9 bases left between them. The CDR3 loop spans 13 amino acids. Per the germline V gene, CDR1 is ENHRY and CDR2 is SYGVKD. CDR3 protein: CAIRRKFTGELFF. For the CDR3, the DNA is TGTGCCATCAGGAGGAAATTCACCGGGGAGCTGTTTTTT.

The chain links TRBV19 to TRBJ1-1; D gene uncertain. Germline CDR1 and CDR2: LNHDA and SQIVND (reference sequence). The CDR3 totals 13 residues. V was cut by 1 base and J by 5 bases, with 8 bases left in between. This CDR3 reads CASSIGWGTEAFF. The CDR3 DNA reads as TGTGCCAGTAGTATAGGGTGGGGAACTGAAGCTTTCTTT.

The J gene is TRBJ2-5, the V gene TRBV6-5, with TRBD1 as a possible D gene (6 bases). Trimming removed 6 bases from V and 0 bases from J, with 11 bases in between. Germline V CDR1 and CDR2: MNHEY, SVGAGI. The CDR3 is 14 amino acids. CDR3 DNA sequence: TGTGCCAGCAGGTTACAGGGAAACCAAGAGACCCAGTACTTC. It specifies CASRLQGNQETQYF.

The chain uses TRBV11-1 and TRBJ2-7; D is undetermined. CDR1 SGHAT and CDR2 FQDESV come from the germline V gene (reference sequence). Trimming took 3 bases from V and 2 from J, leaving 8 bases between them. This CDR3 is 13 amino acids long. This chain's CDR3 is CASSFGRTYEQYF. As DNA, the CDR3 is TGTGCCAGCAGCTTCGGACGGACCTACGAGCAGTACTTC.

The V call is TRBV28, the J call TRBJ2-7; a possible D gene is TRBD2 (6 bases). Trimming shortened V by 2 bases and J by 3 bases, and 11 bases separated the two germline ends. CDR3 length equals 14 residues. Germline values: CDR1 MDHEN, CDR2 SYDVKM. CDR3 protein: CASSLLARNYEQYF. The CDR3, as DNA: TGTGCCAGCAGTTTACTAGCGCGAAACTACGAGCAGTACTTC.

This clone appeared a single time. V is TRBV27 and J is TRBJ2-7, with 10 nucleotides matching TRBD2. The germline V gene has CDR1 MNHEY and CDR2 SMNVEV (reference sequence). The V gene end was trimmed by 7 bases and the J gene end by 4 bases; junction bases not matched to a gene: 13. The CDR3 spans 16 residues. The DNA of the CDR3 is TGTGCCAGCACTACCTCCGCCGGACTAGCGGCATACGAGCAGTACTTC. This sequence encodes CASTTSAGLAAYEQYF.

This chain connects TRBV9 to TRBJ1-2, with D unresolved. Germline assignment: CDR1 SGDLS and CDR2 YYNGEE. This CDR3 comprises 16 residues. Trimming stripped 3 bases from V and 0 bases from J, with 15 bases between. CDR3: CASSGIDKPSNYGYTF. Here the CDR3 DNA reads TGTGCCAGCAGCGGTATTGACAAACCTTCTAACTATGGCTACACCTTC.

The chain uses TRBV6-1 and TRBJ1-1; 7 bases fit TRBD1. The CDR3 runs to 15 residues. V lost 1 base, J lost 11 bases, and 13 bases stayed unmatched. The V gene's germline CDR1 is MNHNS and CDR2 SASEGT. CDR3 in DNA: TGTGCCAGCAGTGAAGTAAGAACAGGGGAAGTACCGGCTTTCTTT. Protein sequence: CASSEVRTGEVPAFF.

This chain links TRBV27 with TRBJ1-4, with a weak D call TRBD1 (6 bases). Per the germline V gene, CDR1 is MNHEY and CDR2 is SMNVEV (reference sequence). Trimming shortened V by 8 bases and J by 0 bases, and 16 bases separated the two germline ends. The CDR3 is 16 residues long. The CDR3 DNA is TGTGCCAGCGCCGGCACAGGGCTTGCAACTAATGAAAAACTGTTTTTT. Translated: CASAGTGLATNEKLFF. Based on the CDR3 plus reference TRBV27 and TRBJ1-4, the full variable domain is EAQVTQNPRYLITVTGKKLTVTCSQNMNHEYMSWYRQDPGLGLRQIYYSMNVEVTDKGDVPEGYKVSRKEKRNFPLILESPSPNQTSLYFCASAGTGLATNEKLFFGSGTQLSVL.

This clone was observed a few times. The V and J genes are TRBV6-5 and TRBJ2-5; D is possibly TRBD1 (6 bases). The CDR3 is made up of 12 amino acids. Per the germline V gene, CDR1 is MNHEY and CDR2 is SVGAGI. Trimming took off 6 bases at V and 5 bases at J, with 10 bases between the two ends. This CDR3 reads CASRGGPETQYF. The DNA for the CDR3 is TGTGCCAGCAGAGGGGGACCGGAGACCCAGTACTTC.

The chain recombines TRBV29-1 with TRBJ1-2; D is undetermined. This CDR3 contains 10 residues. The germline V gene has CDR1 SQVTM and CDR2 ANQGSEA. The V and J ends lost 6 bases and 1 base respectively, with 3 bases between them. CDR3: CSVLNYGYTF. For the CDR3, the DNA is TGCAGCGTCCTTAACTATGGCTACACCTTC.

In nucleotides, the CDR3 is TGTGCCAGCAGTGGGGACGCAGGCCCCCTTCGAGGGACTGAAGCTTTCTTT. This translates into CASSGDAGPLRGTEAFF. The genes are TRBV27 and TRBJ1-1, with D perhaps matching TRBD1 (5 bases). This CDR3 has 17 amino acids. The ends were cut back, 5 bases at V and 5 bases at J, with 24 bases in the middle. From germline, CDR1 is MNHEY and CDR2 SMNVEV (reference sequence).

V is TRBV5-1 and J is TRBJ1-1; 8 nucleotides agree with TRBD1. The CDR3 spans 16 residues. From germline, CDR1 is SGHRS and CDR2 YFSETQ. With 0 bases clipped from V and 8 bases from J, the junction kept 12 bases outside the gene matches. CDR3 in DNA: TGCGCCAGCAGCTTGGCTTTCCAGGGGGCTGGATCAGAAGCTTTCTTT. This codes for CASSLAFQGAGSEAFF.

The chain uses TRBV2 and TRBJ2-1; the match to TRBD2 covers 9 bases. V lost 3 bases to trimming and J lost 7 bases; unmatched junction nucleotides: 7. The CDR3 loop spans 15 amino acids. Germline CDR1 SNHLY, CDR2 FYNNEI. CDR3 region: CASSDRGGGENEQFF. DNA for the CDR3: TGTGCCAGCAGTGACCGGGGCGGGGGGGAGAATGAGCAGTTCTTC.